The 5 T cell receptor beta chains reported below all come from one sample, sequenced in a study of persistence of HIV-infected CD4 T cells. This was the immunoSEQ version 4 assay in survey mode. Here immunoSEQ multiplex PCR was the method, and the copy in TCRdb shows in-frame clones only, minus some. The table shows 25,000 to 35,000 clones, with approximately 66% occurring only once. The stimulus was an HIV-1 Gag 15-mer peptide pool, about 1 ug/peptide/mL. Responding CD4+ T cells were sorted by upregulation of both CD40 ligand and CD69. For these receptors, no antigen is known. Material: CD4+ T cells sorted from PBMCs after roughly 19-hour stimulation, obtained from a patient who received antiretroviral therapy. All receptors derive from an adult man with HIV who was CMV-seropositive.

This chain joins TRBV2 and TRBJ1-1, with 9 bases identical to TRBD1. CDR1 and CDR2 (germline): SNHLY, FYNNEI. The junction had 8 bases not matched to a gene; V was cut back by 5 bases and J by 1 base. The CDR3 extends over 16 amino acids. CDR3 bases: TGTGCCAGCAGTCCTCCAAACAGGGGGCCGAACACTGAAGCTTTCTTT. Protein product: CASSPPNRGPNTEAFF.

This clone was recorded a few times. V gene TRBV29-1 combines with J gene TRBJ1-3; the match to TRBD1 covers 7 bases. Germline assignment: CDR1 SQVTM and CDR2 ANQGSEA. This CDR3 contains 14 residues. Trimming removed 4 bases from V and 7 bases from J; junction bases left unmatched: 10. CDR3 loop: CSVVGWTGGNTIYF. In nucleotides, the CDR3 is TGCAGCGTTGTCGGCTGGACAGGAGGGAACACCATATATTTT.

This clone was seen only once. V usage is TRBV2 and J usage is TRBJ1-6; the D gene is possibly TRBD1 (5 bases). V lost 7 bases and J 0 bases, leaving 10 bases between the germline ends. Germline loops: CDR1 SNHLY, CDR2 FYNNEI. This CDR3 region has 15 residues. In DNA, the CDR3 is TGTGCCAGCACCGACAGATCCTCCTATAATTCACCCCTCCACTTT. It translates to CASTDRSSYNSPLHF.

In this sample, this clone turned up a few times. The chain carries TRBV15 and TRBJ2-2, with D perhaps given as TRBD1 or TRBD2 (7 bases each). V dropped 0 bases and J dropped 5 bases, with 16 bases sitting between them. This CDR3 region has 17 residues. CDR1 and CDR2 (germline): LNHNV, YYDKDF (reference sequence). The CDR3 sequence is CATSREGGGALTGELFF. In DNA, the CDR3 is TGTGCCACCAGCAGAGAGGGAGGGGGCGCGTTAACCGGGGAGCTGTTTTTT.

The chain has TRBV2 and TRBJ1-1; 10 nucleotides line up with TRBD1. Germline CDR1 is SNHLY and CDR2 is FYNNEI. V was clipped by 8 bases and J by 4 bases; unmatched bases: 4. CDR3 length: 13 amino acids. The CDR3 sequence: CASGGQGFTEAFF. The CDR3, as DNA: TGTGCCAGCGGGGGACAGGGGTTCACTGAAGCTTTCTTT.